The next 27 T cell receptor beta chains were all read from a single sample in a study of T cell changes during pregnancy in multiple sclerosis. Produced via immunoSEQ multiplex PCR; TCRdb's table is partial and in-frame only. This table has about 40,000 clones, roughly 94% appearing once. The material sequenced was peripheral blood, taken in the third trimester of pregnancy. These receptors were collected from a female donor with multiple sclerosis, enrolled in a pregnancy study.

The chain is built from TRBV28 and TRBJ1-2; D gene uncertain. The germline gives CDR1 MDHEN, CDR2 SYDVKM. The V gene lost 1 base and the J gene lost 4 bases, with 13 bases spanning the gap. The CDR3 length is 15 residues. The CDR3 nucleotides read TGTGCCAGCAGTTTATCCTTTGCGGATCTCTATGGCTACACCTTC. This codes for CASSLSFADLYGYTF.

This clone came up once. This chain connects TRBV5-6 to TRBJ2-5; 7 bases are shared with TRBD1. V lost 1 base, J lost 5 bases, and 14 bases stayed unmatched. The CDR3 consists of 17 residues. CDR1 and CDR2 from the germline V gene are SGHDT and YYEEEE. The CDR3 loop is CASSLKWKTGLRETQYF. Written as DNA, the CDR3 is TGTGCCAGCAGCTTGAAGTGGAAGACAGGGCTTCGGGAGACCCAGTACTTC.

V and J are TRBV5-4 and TRBJ2-1; 8 nucleotides align to TRBD1. This CDR3 is 15 amino acids long. Trimming cost V 0 bases and J 3 bases; bases outside gene matches: 2. In germline, CDR1 is SGHNT, CDR2 YYREEE (reference sequence). The CDR3 here is CASSLGQGYYNEQFF. The CDR3 coding sequence is TGTGCCAGCAGCTTGGGACAGGGGTACTACAATGAGCAGTTCTTC.

The chain has TRBV28 and TRBJ1-2, with 7 bases identical to TRBD1. In germline, CDR1 is MDHEN, CDR2 SYDVKM. With V trimmed by 5 bases and J by 3 bases, 9 bases remained unmatched. CDR3 length: 15 residues. The CDR3 loop reads CASSPSGTADYGYTF. DNA for the CDR3: TGTGCCAGCAGTCCATCCGGGACAGCTGACTATGGCTACACCTTC.

The CDR3 protein is CASSLNVGGGELFF. CDR3 DNA sequence: TGTGCCAGCAGCTTAAATGTGGGAGGCGGGGAGCTGTTTTTT. This chain links TRBV7-9 with TRBJ2-2; tentatively, D is TRBD2 (6 bases). With 2 bases removed from V and 7 bases from J, the gap between germline ends came to 11 bases. This CDR3 is built from 14 residues. CDR1 and CDR2 (germline): SEHNR, FQNEAQ (reference sequence).

The chain links TRBV25-1 to TRBJ1-6; D is unclear. Trimming removed 5 bases at V and 7 bases at J, with 12 bases between. Germline V lookup: CDR1 MGHDK, CDR2 SYGVNS. The CDR3 runs 14 residues. CDR3 region: CASSTVNRNSPLHF. CDR3 sequence (DNA): TGTGCCAGCAGTACAGTCAACCGAAATTCACCCCTCCACTTT.

V is TRBV23-1 and J is TRBJ1-4; 7 nucleotides line up with TRBD1. Being an ORF, TRBV23-1 has a function that is uncertain. Unmatched junction bases numbered 16, after V lost 5 bases and J lost 7 bases. The CDR3 runs to 17 residues. This CDR3 reads CASSYVPSTGNGEKLFF. The CDR3 DNA reads as TGCGCCAGCAGTTACGTTCCGTCGACAGGGAATGGTGAAAAACTGTTTTTT.

The chain has TRBV19 and TRBJ2-1; 8 bases align to TRBD1. In germline, CDR1 is LNHDA, CDR2 SQIVND (reference sequence). The CDR3 totals 14 residues. J gave up 4 bases and V 1 base, and 0 bases lay outside the gene matches. This chain's CDR3 is CASSIGQGYNEQFF. The CDR3 nucleotides read TGTGCCAGTAGTATAGGACAGGGGTACAATGAGCAGTTCTTC.

V gene TRBV2 combines with J gene TRBJ2-1; 8 bases line up with TRBD1. The junction had 6 bases not matched to a gene; V was cut back by 7 bases and J by 4 bases. Germline-derived CDR1 and CDR2 are SNHLY and FYNNEI. The length of the CDR3 is 14 residues. The CDR3 sequence is CASTPGQAYNEQFF. DNA of the CDR3: TGTGCCAGCACCCCGGGACAGGCTTACAATGAGCAGTTCTTC.

This chain uses TRBV5-1 with TRBJ2-1; 9 nucleotides match TRBD2. Germline-derived CDR1 and CDR2 are SGHRS and YFSETQ. V shed 0 bases and J 9 bases; nucleotides not matched to a gene: 7. This CDR3 has 15 amino acids. CDR3 DNA sequence: TGCGCCAGCAGCTTGGGGGGGACTAGCAACGGTGAGCAGTTCTTC. Translating it yields CASSLGGTSNGEQFF.

This rearrangement joins TRBV6-6 to TRBJ2-7; TRBD2 aligns across 8 bases. The germline CDR1 and CDR2 sequences are MNHNY and SVGAGI (reference sequence). V dropped 7 bases and J dropped 6; count of bases not matched to a gene: 11. The CDR3 is 14 amino acids. As DNA, the CDR3 is TGTGCCAGCATCTACGGGGGGGCCAACTTCGAGCAGTACTTC. Protein sequence: CASIYGGANFEQYF.

V and J are TRBV7-9 and TRBJ1-2; 7 bases map to TRBD1. J lost 7 bases, V lost 5 bases, and 7 bases had no gene match. CDR3 length: 13 amino acids. Germline V gene sequence: CDR1 SEHNR, CDR2 FQNEAQ (reference sequence). In nucleotides, the CDR3 is TGTGCCAGCAGCCCGAATTCAGGGGGTGGCTACACCTTC. It codes for CASSPNSGGGYTF.

This clone was counted between two and nine times. The chain joins TRBV19 to TRBJ1-6, with 8 bases identical to TRBD1. Trimming cost V 6 bases and J 9 bases; bases outside gene matches: 7. This CDR3 spans 14 amino acids. Germline V gene data show CDR1 as LNHDA and CDR2 as SQIVND (reference sequence). For the CDR3, the DNA is TGTGCCAGTAGGCCGGGACAGGACGTTTCACCCCTCCACTTT. It yields the protein CASRPGQDVSPLHF.

The chain carries TRBV7-3 and TRBJ2-5; D might be TRBD2 (5 bases). The CDR3 has 15 amino acids. Trimming pared 5 bases from V and 1 base from J, leaving 14 bases between. Per the germline V gene, CDR1 is SGHTA and CDR2 is FQGTGA. CDR3 bases: TGTGCCAGCAGCCCCCTCCCGGGAACCCAAGAGACCCAGTACTTC. Translation: CASSPLPGTQETQYF.

V usage is TRBV30 and J usage is TRBJ1-5; 9 positions agree with TRBD1. CDR3 length: 15 residues. With 4 bases clipped from V and 7 bases from J, the junction kept 11 bases outside the gene matches. The germline gives CDR1 GTSNPN, CDR2 SVGIG (reference sequence). The CDR3 bases are TGTGCCTGGAATCTTAACACAGGGGGCGACCAGCCCCAGCATTTT. Amino acid sequence: CAWNLNTGGDQPQHF.

The V gene is TRBV2, the J gene TRBJ2-2, with no clear D. CDR1 SNHLY and CDR2 FYNNEI come from the germline V gene. This CDR3 is 14 amino acids long. The germline V and J ends were trimmed by 7 bases and 6 bases, with 15 bases remaining between them. CDR3 loop: CASNRLSPAGELFF. CDR3 coding DNA: TGTGCCAGCAACCGACTGAGCCCTGCCGGGGAGCTGTTTTTT.

V usage is TRBV5-6 and J usage is TRBJ2-5; tentatively, D is TRBD1 (5 bases). Germline CDR1 reads SGHDT; CDR2 reads YYEEEE. The V and J ends lost 0 bases and 4 bases respectively, with 16 bases between them. The CDR3 sequence is 16 residues long. The CDR3 nucleotides are TGTGCCAGCAGCTTGGGGGGCAGGGCGGAGTTAGAGACCCAGTACTTC. It translates to CASSLGGRAELETQYF. Drawing the rest from reference TRBV5-6 and TRBJ2-5, the complete variable domain is DAGVTQSPTHLIKTRGQQVTLRCSPKSGHDTVSWYQQALGQGPQFIFQYYEEEERQRGNFPDRFSGHQFPNYSSELNVNALLLGDSALYLCASSLGGRAELETQYFGPGTRLLVL.

Notes on this clone: At one end the junction does not follow the germline gene, possibly because of a read error. The rearrangement uses TRBV7-7 and TRBJ2-1, with 13 bases identical to TRBD2. The CDR3 covers 16 residues. Germline lookup yields CDR1 SSHAT and CDR2 FNYEAQ (reference sequence). The CDR3 DNA sequence: TGTGCTAGCAGCCAAGGACTAGCGGGAGTCTCCAATGAGCAGTTCTTC. This gives the protein CASSQGLAGVSNEQFF.

The rearrangement joins TRBV28 to TRBJ1-2; 12 nucleotides align to TRBD1. The CDR3 contains 15 residues. V was pared by 8 bases and J by 8 bases, with 12 bases of the junction left unmatched. Germline-derived CDR1 and CDR2 are MDHEN and SYDVKM. The CDR3 reads CASGKLGQGAQGYTF. The CDR3 DNA follows: TGTGCCAGCGGCAAGCTGGGACAGGGGGCACAGGGCTACACCTTC.

The chain has TRBV6-1 and TRBJ2-7; 10 nucleotides agree with TRBD1. The CDR3 is 13 residues long. CDR1 and CDR2 (germline): MNHNS, SASEGT. V shed 3 bases and J 9 bases; nucleotides not matched to a gene: 5. CDR3 in amino acids: CASSERDRGVQYF. CDR3 DNA sequence: TGTGCCAGCAGTGAGCGGGACAGGGGTGTGCAGTACTTC.

The chain carries TRBV7-2 and TRBJ2-1; TRBD1 is a possible D gene (6 bases). The CDR3 is made up of 13 amino acids. V was cut by 8 bases and J by 4 bases, with 12 bases left in between. Germline lookup yields CDR1 SGHTA and CDR2 FQGNSA. CDR3 sequence reads: CASSTGPYNEQFF. The CDR3 region has the DNA TGTGCCAGCTCTACAGGGCCTTACAATGAGCAGTTCTTC.

A single count supports this clone. The V call is TRBV10-3, the J call TRBJ2-7; the D gene is possibly TRBD1 (6 bases). This CDR3 is 14 amino acids long. V dropped 4 bases and J dropped 3 bases, with 13 bases sitting between them. In germline, CDR1 is ENHRY, CDR2 SYGVKD. The CDR3 protein is CAISAGQQGYEQYF. The DNA of the CDR3 is TGTGCCATCAGTGCAGGACAGCAGGGCTACGAGCAGTACTTC.

The CDR3 DNA sequence: TGTGCCAGCAGCTTTAATAATCAGCCCCAGCATTTT. As protein: CASSFNNQPQHF. The chain has TRBV5-4 and TRBJ1-5, with D unresolved. The CDR3 loop spans 12 amino acids. The V gene's germline CDR1 is SGHNT and CDR2 YYREEE (reference sequence). V was shortened by 2 bases and J by 4 bases, with 4 bases between the two germline ends.

As for this clone: The sample holds other DNA sequences that translate to the same CDR3. The V and J genes are TRBV30 and TRBJ2-7, with 14 bases that match TRBD2. V was clipped by 5 bases and J by 2 bases; unmatched bases: 2. CDR3 size: 14 residues. Per germline, CDR1 GTSNPN and CDR2 SVGIG (reference sequence). In DNA, the CDR3 is TGTGCCTGGGGGACTAGCGGGGGCCCCTACGAGCAGTACTTC. Its protein product is CAWGTSGGPYEQYF. Looking up the rest from reference TRBV30 and TRBJ2-7 gives the full variable domain: SQTIHQWPATLVQPVGSPLSLECTVEGTSNPNLYWYRQAAGRGLQLLFYSVGIGQISSEVPQNLSASRPQDRQFILSSKKLLLSDSGFYLCAWGTSGGPYEQYFGPGTRLTVT.

The chain combines TRBV2 with TRBJ1-3; tentative D call: TRBD1 (6 bases). The CDR3 totals 13 residues. Germline V lookup: CDR1 SNHLY, CDR2 FYNNEI. V shed 5 bases and J shed 4 bases, with 9 bases lying between them. DNA for the CDR3: TGTGCCAGCAGTCGCAGGGGCGGAAACACCATATATTTT. Protein: CASSRRGGNTIYF.

The V gene is TRBV30, the J gene TRBJ2-2; 9 bases fit TRBD2. The V and J ends lost 0 bases and 6 bases, in that order; junction bases with no gene match: 5. The germline gives CDR1 GTSNPN, CDR2 SVGIG (reference sequence). CDR3 length: 15 amino acids. CDR3 protein: CAWSVRAGGAGELFF. The CDR3 region has the DNA TGTGCCTGGAGTGTACGCGCGGGAGGGGCCGGGGAGCTGTTTTTT.

This chain connects TRBV4-1 to TRBJ2-7, with 7 positions matching TRBD2. Per the germline V gene, CDR1 is MGHRA and CDR2 is YSYEKL. The CDR3 is 15 residues long. After removal of 0 bases from V and 7 bases from J, the junction contained 9 bases not matched to a gene. The CDR3 region has the DNA TGCGCCAGCAGCCAAGATTACGGCGGGAGAGGTGAGCAGTACTTC. Residues: CASSQDYGGRGEQYF.